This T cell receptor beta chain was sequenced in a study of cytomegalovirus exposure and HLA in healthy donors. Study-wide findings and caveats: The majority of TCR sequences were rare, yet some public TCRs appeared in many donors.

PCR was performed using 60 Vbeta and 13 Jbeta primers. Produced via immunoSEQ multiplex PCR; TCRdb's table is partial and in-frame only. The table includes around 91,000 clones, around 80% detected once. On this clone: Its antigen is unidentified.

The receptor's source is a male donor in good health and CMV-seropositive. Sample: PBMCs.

The CDR3 DNA reads as TGTGCCAGCAGTGGAGAGTTAGCGGGACACCCGCAAGATACGCAGTATTTT. This sequence encodes CASSGELAGHPQDTQYF. The chain combines TRBV6-1 with TRBJ2-3, with TRBD2 matching over 8 bases. Germline V gives CDR1 MNHNS, CDR2 SASEGT. The CDR3 spans 17 residues. Trimming took 4 bases from V and 5 from J; bases not matched to a gene: 14.